This is a list of T cell receptor beta chains from one sample in a study of blood T cell repertoires in COVID-19. Assay used: immunoSEQ multiplex PCR; TCRdb lists only in-frame clones, some missing. The table lists 100,000 to 150,000 clones, 55% to 75% of them singletons. The specimen was peripheral blood. These receptors all stem from a woman in her 70s with acute or convalescent COVID-19. CDR3s include the opening cysteine and the closing phenylalanine or tryptophan. Each record gives: D gene, V gene, clone size, J gene, CDR3 protein, CDR3 DNA. The D gene is left open where the match is weak. Clone size is stated in some rows and not others, as once, few, many or a class when expanded.

D gene: -
V gene: TRBV19
clone size: -
J gene: TRBJ1-5
CDR3 protein: CASRRGGGYSNQPQHF
CDR3 DNA: TGTGCCAGTAGGAGGGGGGGCGGCTATAGCAATCAGCCCCAGCATTTT

D gene: TRBD2
V gene: TRBV11-2
clone size: -
J gene: TRBJ2-1
CDR3 protein: CASSSVAGSYNEQFF
CDR3 DNA: TGTGCCAGCAGTTCAGTAGCGGGCTCCTACAATGAGCAGTTCTTC

D gene: TRBD2
V gene: TRBV3-1/TRBV3-2
clone size: -
J gene: TRBJ2-1
CDR3 protein: CASSKSGGLSEQFF
CDR3 DNA: TGTGCCAGCAGCAAGAGCGGGGGGTTGAGTGAGCAGTTCTTC

D gene: -
V gene: TRBV5-6
clone size: -
J gene: TRBJ2-6
CDR3 protein: CASSQLSGANVLTF
CDR3 DNA: TGTGCCAGCAGCCAACTCTCTGGGGCCAACGTCCTGACTTTC

D gene: -
V gene: TRBV28
clone size: -
J gene: TRBJ1-4
CDR3 protein: CASSFGSRAGEKLFF
CDR3 DNA: TGTGCCAGCAGTTTTGGGTCGCGTGCGGGTGAAAAACTGTTTTTT

D gene: TRBD1
V gene: TRBV2
clone size: -
J gene: TRBJ2-7
CDR3 protein: CASRRDRDRYEQYF
CDR3 DNA: TGTGCCAGCAGAAGGGACAGGGATCGCTACGAGCAGTACTTC

D gene: -
V gene: TRBV30
clone size: few
J gene: TRBJ1-1
CDR3 protein: CAWSEVTEAFF
CDR3 DNA: TGTGCCTGGAGCGAGGTGACTGAAGCTTTCTTT

D gene: -
V gene: TRBV10-2
clone size: few
J gene: TRBJ1-2
CDR3 protein: CASSDSRYGYTF
CDR3 DNA: TGCGCCAGCTCCGACAGTCGCTATGGCTACACCTTC

D gene: -
V gene: TRBV7-2
clone size: -
J gene: TRBJ1-5
CDR3 protein: CASSSTPDRNQPQHF
CDR3 DNA: TGTGCCAGCAGCTCCACTCCCGACAGGAATCAGCCCCAGCATTTT

D gene: -
V gene: TRBV27
clone size: -
J gene: TRBJ1-6
CDR3 protein: CASSLSRDPDSPLHF
CDR3 DNA: TGTGCCAGCAGTTTATCGCGGGACCCGGATTCACCCCTCCACTTT

D gene: TRBD1
V gene: TRBV5-6
clone size: -
J gene: TRBJ1-6
CDR3 protein: CASSHLAGQPNSPLHF
CDR3 DNA: TGTGCCAGCAGCCACCTTGCGGGACAGCCCAATTCACCCCTCCACTTT

D gene: -
V gene: TRBV10-3
clone size: -
J gene: TRBJ1-2
CDR3 protein: CAIQGPYGYTF
CDR3 DNA: TGTGCCATCCAGGGGCCCTATGGCTACACCTTC

D gene: -
V gene: TRBV27
clone size: -
J gene: TRBJ1-6
CDR3 protein: CASSLKMRQGSPLHF
CDR3 DNA: TGTGCCAGCAGTTTAAAAATGAGGCAGGGTTCACCCCTCCACTTT

D gene: -
V gene: TRBV7-6
clone size: -
J gene: TRBJ2-3
CDR3 protein: CASSSLSSPSTDTQYF
CDR3 DNA: TGTGCCAGCAGCTCCCTTTCTAGCCCAAGCACAGATACGCAGTATTTT

D gene: TRBD2
V gene: TRBV27
clone size: -
J gene: TRBJ2-3
CDR3 protein: CASCGLAGAEGTQYF
CDR3 DNA: TGTGCCAGCTGCGGACTAGCGGGGGCTGAGGGTACGCAGTATTTT

D gene: TRBD1
V gene: TRBV30
clone size: -
J gene: TRBJ2-7
CDR3 protein: CAWSKSTGDYEQYF
CDR3 DNA: TGTGCCTGGAGTAAATCGACAGGGGACTACGAGCAGTACTTC

D gene: -
V gene: TRBV9
clone size: -
J gene: TRBJ1-3
CDR3 protein: CASSVGHSGNTIYF
CDR3 DNA: TGTGCCAGCAGCGTAGGACACTCTGGAAACACCATATATTTT